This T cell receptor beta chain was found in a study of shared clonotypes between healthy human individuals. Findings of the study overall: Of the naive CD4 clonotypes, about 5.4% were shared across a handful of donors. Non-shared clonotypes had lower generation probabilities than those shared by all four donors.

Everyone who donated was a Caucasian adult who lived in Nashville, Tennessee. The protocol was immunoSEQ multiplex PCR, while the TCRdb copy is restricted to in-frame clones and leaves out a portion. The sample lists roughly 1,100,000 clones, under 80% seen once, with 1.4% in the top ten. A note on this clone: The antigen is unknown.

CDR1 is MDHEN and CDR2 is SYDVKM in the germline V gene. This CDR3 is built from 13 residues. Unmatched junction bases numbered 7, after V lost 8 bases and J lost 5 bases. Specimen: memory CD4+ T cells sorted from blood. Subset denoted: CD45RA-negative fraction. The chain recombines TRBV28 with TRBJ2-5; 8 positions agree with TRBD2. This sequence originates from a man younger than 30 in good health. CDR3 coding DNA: TGTGCCAGCGCGGGGGGCGCTTTGGAGACCCAGTACTTC. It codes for CASAGGALETQYF.